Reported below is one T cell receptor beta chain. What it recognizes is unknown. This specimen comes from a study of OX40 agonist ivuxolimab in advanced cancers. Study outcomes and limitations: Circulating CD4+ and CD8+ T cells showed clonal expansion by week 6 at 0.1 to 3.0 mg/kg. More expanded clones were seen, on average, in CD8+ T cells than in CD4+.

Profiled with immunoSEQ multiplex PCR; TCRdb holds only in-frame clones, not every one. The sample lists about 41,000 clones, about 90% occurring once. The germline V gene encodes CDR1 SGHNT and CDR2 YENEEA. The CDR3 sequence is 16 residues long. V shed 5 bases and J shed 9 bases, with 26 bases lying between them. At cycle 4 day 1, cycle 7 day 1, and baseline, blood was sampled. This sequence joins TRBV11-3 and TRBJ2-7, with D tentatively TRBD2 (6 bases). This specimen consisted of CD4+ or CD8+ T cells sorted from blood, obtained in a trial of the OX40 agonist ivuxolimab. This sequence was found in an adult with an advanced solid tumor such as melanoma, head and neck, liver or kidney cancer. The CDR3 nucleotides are TGTGCCAGCAGCCCCCGACCGGGCGGGACGTCCTGGGGGCAGTACTTC. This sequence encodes CASSPRPGGTSWGQYF.